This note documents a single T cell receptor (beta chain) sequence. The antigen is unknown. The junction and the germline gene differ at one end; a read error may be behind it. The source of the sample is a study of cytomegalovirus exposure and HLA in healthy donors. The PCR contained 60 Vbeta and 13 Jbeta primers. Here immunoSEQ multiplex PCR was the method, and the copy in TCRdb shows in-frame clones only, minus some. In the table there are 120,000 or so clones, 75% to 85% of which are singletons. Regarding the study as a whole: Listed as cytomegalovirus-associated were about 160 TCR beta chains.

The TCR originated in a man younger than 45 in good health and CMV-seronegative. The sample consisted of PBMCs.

The CDR3 is CASGLWDINQPQNF. The CDR3 bases are TGTGCTAGTGGTTTATGGGACATCAATCAGCCCCAGAATTTT. This sequence joins TRBV12-5 and TRBJ1-5, with TRBD1 as a possible D gene (6 bases). The germline CDR1 and CDR2 sequences are LGHNT and FRNRAP. This CDR3 spans 14 amino acids.